This is a list of T cell receptor beta chains from one sample in a study of blood T cell repertoires in COVID-19. Only in-frame clones appear in the TCRdb table, and some are missing; sequencing was by immunoSEQ multiplex PCR. The sample comprises 250,000 to 300,000 clones, roughly 91% of which are singletons, and roughly 1.8% rests with the top ten. The sample was PBMCs or T cells enriched from blood (not recorded which). Receptor source: a woman aged 55-69 years who had recovered from COVID-19. Both conserved end residues are part of each CDR3. D genes are given only for firm matches. Size values are once, few and many counts, or a class for expanded clones, and some rows have none.

v_call	clone_size	d_call	j_call	cdr3_nt	cdr3_aa
TRBV28	-	TRBD2	TRBJ2-3	TGTGCCAGCAGCAGTAGCGGGAGAGGCACAGATACGCAGTATTTT	CASSSSGRGTDTQYF
TRBV7-3	-	TRBD2	TRBJ2-1	TGTGCCAGCAGCCCCACCTTGGGACTAGCGGGGCGCCCCTACAATGAGCAGTTCTTC	CASSPTLGLAGRPYNEQFF
TRBV28	-	-	TRBJ2-7	TGTGCCAGCAGTTTTGCCAGGGCTGCGTACGAGCAGTACTTC	CASSFARAAYEQYF
TRBV28	-	-	TRBJ1-1	TGTGCCAGCAGTTTGACAGTTAAAAACACTGAAGCTTTCTTT	CASSLTVKNTEAFF
TRBV5-1	-	-	TRBJ1-6	TGCGCCAGCAGCTTGGTTTCTCTGGCGGAGGGAAGGGGCTCCTATAATTCACCCCTCCACTTT	CASSLVSLAEGRGSYNSPLHF
TRBV21-1	-	-	TRBJ2-7	TGTGCCAGCAGCAAACCCGACAGCATCTCCTACGAGCAGTACTTC	CASSKPDSISYEQYF
TRBV29-1	-	-	TRBJ1-2	TGCAGCGTTGGATCCGGACTGACCCGGATCGGCTATGGCTACACCTTC	CSVGSGLTRIGYGYTF
TRBV10-3	-	-	TRBJ1-1	TGTGCCACCCTAGGTGCAGGGATGAACACTGAAGCTTTCTTT	CATLGAGMNTEAFF
TRBV7-9	-	TRBD2	TRBJ2-2	TGTGCCAGCAGCCCGTCAACCGCGGGGGCCGGGGAGCTGTTTTTT	CASSPSTAGAGELFF
TRBV9	-	TRBD1	TRBJ2-7	TGTGCCAGCAGCGGCGGGACAGGGGGGTACGAGCAGTACTTC	CASSGGTGGYEQYF
TRBV5-1	once	TRBD2	TRBJ2-3	TGCGCCAGCAGCTTGGGACTAGCGGAAGATACGCAGTATTTT	CASSLGLAEDTQYF
TRBV27	-	-	TRBJ1-1	TGTGCCAGCAGGGCTAGGGAGGTCACTGAAGCTTTCTTT	CASRAREVTEAFF
TRBV5-1	-	TRBD1	TRBJ1-1	TGCGCCAGCAGCAAGGACAGGGCTAACACTGAAGCTTTCTTT	CASSKDRANTEAFF
TRBV30	-	TRBD2	TRBJ2-1	TGTGCCTGGAGTGCAAACTCTCCGGGACTAGCAAACAATGAGCAGTTCTTC	CAWSANSPGLANNEQFF
TRBV11-2	-	-	TRBJ2-2	TGTGCCAGCAGCTTAGGTTCCGGTGTTGGCACCGGGGAGCTGTTTTTT	CASSLGSGVGTGELFF
TRBV28	-	-	TRBJ1-3	TGTGCCAGCAGCCCTACAGGGACTGGAAACACCATATATTTT	CASSPTGTGNTIYF
TRBV27	-	-	TRBJ1-5	TGTGCCAGCAGTTTATCGAGGGTCGAGCCCCAGCATTTT	CASSLSRVEPQHF
TRBV7-2	-	-	TRBJ1-6	TGTGCCAGCAGCTCTCCGGGGGGAAATTCACCCCTCCACTTT	CASSSPGGNSPLHF
TRBV18	-	-	TRBJ2-1	TGTGCCAGCTCACCACCGTTCGAGGGTTATGAGCAGTTCTTC	CASSPPFEGYEQFF
TRBV28	-	-	TRBJ2-5	TGTGCCAGCAGTTTAAGGACATTGAGGGAGACCCAGTACTTC	CASSLRTLRETQYF
TRBV6-5	-	TRBD1	TRBJ1-2	TGTGCCAGCGGGACAGGGACTTATGGCTACACCTTC	CASGTGTYGYTF
TRBV7-9	-	-	TRBJ2-7	TGTGCCAGCAGCTGGGGGGCCTACGAGCAGTACTTC	CASSWGAYEQYF
TRBV19	once	-	TRBJ1-1	TGTGCCAGTCGCGACGGGTACACTGAAGCTTTCTTT	CASRDGYTEAFF
TRBV11-3	once	TRBD1	TRBJ1-6	TGTGCCAGCAGCTCACAGGGACAGGGTAATTCACCCCTCCACTTT	CASSSQGQGNSPLHF
TRBV9	-	TRBD1	TRBJ1-2	TGTGCCAGCAGCGAACCCCCAGGGGGTAACTATGGCTACACCTTC	CASSEPPGGNYGYTF
TRBV12-5	once	-	TRBJ1-2	TGTGCTAGCTCCAGGGATGCCTATGGCTACACCTTC	CASSRDAYGYTF
TRBV27	-	TRBD1	TRBJ2-3	TGTGCCAGCTCCACAGGGGGATCTCCTAGCACAGATACGCAGTATTTT	CASSTGGSPSTDTQYF
TRBV7-9	-	-	TRBJ2-3	TGTGCCAGCAGCCCGACAGATACGCAGTATTTT	CASSPTDTQYF
TRBV9	few	TRBD1	TRBJ2-7	TGTGCCAGCAGCGTATACGGGACAGGGGACGAGCAGTACTTC	CASSVYGTGDEQYF
TRBV3-1/TRBV3-2	-	TRBD2	TRBJ2-7	TGTGCCAGCAGCCCATCCGGGACTACCTCGTACGAGCAGTACTTC	CASSPSGTTSYEQYF
TRBV11-3	few	TRBD1	TRBJ2-1	TGTGCCAGCAGGTGGAACAGGGGGCTGGGGAATGAGCAGTTCTTC	CASRWNRGLGNEQFF
TRBV24-1	-	-	TRBJ2-1	TGTGCCACCAGTGGGGCTAACTCCTACAATGAGCAGTTCTTC	CATSGANSYNEQFF
TRBV19	-	-	TRBJ1-5	TGTGCCAGTACCATGGACGGGGTCGGTCAGCCCCAGCATTTT	CASTMDGVGQPQHF
TRBV29-1	-	TRBD2	TRBJ2-3	TGCAGCGTTGCCACTAGCGGGAGACCGACAGATACGCAGTATTTT	CSVATSGRPTDTQYF
TRBV7-2	few	-	TRBJ1-4	TGTGCCAGCAGCTCAGGGTCGGCTAATGAAAAACTGTTTTTT	CASSSGSANEKLFF
TRBV12-2	-	-	TRBJ1-5	TGTGCAAGTCGCACCGGGACAGTTAAGGATCAGCCCCAGCATTTT	CASRTGTVKDQPQHF
TRBV2	-	-	TRBJ1-1	TGTGCCAGAGGACGGGAGAACACTGAAGCTTTCTTT	CARGRENTEAFF
TRBV6-2/TRBV6-3	-	TRBD1	TRBJ1-2	TGTGCCAGCAGTTTGGGGACAGGGAACTATGGCTACACCTTC	CASSLGTGNYGYTF
TRBV6-1	-	-	TRBJ2-7	TGTGCCAGCAGTGAAACCCGTGCAGGGGGAGGCTACGAGCAGTACTTC	CASSETRAGGGYEQYF
TRBV13	few	TRBD2	TRBJ2-3	TGTGCCAGCAGCCGTCGAAGCGGGAGTTTCGGAGATACGCAGTATTTT	CASSRRSGSFGDTQYF
TRBV5-4	-	TRBD1	TRBJ1-1	TGTGCCAGCAGCACCCCGGGACAGGAGAACACTGAAGCTTTCTTT	CASSTPGQENTEAFF
TRBV11-3	-	TRBD2	TRBJ2-2	TGTGCCAGCGGCGGAGGGACTAGCGGGAGGGAGAACACCGGGGAGCTGTTTTTT	CASGGGTSGRENTGELFF
TRBV29-1	-	-	TRBJ2-7	TGCAGCGTTGGTCGGACAGCCTACGAGCAGTACTTC	CSVGRTAYEQYF
TRBV5-1	-	-	TRBJ1-3	TGCGCCAGCAGCCCAACCGGGAGTAGCTCTGGAAACACCATATATTTT	CASSPTGSSSGNTIYF
TRBV21-1	-	-	TRBJ2-7	TGTGCCAGCAGCAGTACTAGCGGGAGTATTTACGAGCAGTACTTC	CASSSTSGSIYEQYF
TRBV29-1	-	-	TRBJ1-1	TGCAGCACCCAGGTCGGACCCGGAGGAACTGAAGCTTTCTTT	CSTQVGPGGTEAFF
TRBV5-1	-	TRBD1	TRBJ2-6	TGCGCCAGCAGCCCGAAGGGGACAGGGTTCTCCGGGGCCAACGTCCTGACTTTC	CASSPKGTGFSGANVLTF
TRBV19	-	TRBD1	TRBJ1-3	TGTGCCAGTAGTATGTTTCGACCCGGGACAGGGCGTCACCCATGGTATTTT	CASSMFRPGTGRHPWYF
TRBV28	-	-	TRBJ1-5	TGTGCCAGCAGGCCGGAGGGGCGGCTCAATCAGCCCCAGCATTTT	CASRPEGRLNQPQHF
TRBV24-1	once	-	TRBJ1-1	TGTGCCACCAGTCGAGGGGGAACTGAAGCTTTCTTT	CATSRGGTEAFF
TRBV2	-	TRBD1	TRBJ1-2	TGTGCCAGCAGACTACAGGGGGATGCTAACTATGGCTACACCTTC	CASRLQGDANYGYTF
TRBV19	-	-	TRBJ1-1	TGTGCCAGTAACCTCGGAGGGGGGGCAGGAGAAGCTTTCTTT	CASNLGGGAGEAFF
TRBV19	-	-	TRBJ2-2	TGTGCCAGTAGTATAGCCCGGTTAACCGGGGAGCTGTTTTTT	CASSIARLTGELFF
TRBV25-1	once	TRBD1	TRBJ1-1	TGTGCCAGCAGTGTGGGACAGGGGTCTGAAGCTTTCTTT	CASSVGQGSEAFF